This TCR beta chain was recovered during a study of T cell repertoires in cytomegalovirus infection. In the study overall: Public TCR beta signatures marked donors with CMV infection and the matching HLA. Study observations and caveats: Summed frequency of public TCR beta families distinguished CMV carriers with the relevant HLA.

This clonotype came up many times. Its specificity is not known. Germline-derived CDR1 and CDR2 are SGHTA and FQGNSA. Trimming pared 2 bases from V and 0 bases from J, leaving 14 bases between. This CDR3 region has 16 residues. TCRdb fed the reads into MiXCR, producing one record per CDR3 protein. The data hold some 170,000 distinct CDR3 sequences, with 15% to 20% observed a single time. The sequence came from a human donor in good health (CMV status not recorded). Some clones in this sample may be carry-over from other donors' samples. V gene TRBV7-2 combines with J gene TRBJ2-7; tentatively, D is TRBD1 or TRBD2 (5 bases each). Sequenced material: CD8+ T cells from PBMCs. The CDR3 DNA follows: TGTGCCAGCAGCTTATCCCCTCTCGGGACCTCCTACGAGCAGTACTTC. Its translation is CASSLSPLGTSYEQYF.